Described below is a single TCR beta chain sequence and its context. This sample was included in a study of blood T cell repertoires in COVID-19. Clones were read by immunoSEQ multiplex PCR, and TCRdb kept only the in-frame ones, dropping some. Here the sample spans under 450,000 clones, over 75% being singletons. Patients of the Seattle cohort, enrolled during active infection, were followed longitudinally. The specimen sequenced was peripheral blood. This TCR was recovered from a middle-aged woman with COVID-19, enrolled during active disease.

The chain's CDR3 is CASSVLQLPYSPLHF. The CDR3 DNA reads as TGTGCCAGCAGCGTCCTCCAGTTGCCTTATTCACCCCTCCACTTT. The genes are TRBV9 and TRBJ1-6; no clear D gene. Trimming cost V 2 bases and J 8 bases, with 14 bases left between them. The germline gives CDR1 SGDLS, CDR2 YYNGEE. This CDR3 is 15 amino acids long.